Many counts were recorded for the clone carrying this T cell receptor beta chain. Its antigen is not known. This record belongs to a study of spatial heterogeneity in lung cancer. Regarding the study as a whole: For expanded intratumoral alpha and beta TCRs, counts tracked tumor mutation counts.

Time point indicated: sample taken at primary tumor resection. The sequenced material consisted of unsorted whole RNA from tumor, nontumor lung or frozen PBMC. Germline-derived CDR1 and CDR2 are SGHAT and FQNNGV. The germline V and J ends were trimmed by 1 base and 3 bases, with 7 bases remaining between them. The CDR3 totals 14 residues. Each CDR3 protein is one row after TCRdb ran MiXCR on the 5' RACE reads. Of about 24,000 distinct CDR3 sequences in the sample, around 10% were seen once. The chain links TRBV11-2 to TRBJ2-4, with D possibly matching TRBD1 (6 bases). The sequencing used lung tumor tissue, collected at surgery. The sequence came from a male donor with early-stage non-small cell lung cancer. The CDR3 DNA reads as TGTGCCAGCAGCTTAGTAGGGGGCAAAAACATTCAGTACTTC. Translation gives CASSLVGGKNIQYF.